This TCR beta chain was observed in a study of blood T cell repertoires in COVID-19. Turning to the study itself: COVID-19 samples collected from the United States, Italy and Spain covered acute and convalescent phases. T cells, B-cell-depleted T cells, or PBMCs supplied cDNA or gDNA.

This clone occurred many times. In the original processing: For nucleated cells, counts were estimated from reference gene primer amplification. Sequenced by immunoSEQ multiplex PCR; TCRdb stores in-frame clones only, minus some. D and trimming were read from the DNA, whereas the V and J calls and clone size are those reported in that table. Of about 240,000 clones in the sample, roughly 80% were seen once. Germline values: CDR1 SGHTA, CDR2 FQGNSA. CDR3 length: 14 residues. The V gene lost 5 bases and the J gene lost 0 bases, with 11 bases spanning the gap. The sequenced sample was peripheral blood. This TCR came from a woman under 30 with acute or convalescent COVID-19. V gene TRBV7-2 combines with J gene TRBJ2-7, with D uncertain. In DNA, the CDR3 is TGTGCCAGCAGCCCCAGGTGGAACTCCTACGAGCAGTACTTC. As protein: CASSPRWNSYEQYF. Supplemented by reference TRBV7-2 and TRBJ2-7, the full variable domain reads GAGVSQSPSNKVTEKGKDVELRCDPISGHTALYWYRQSLGQGLEFLIYFQGNSAPDKSGLPSDRFSAERTGGSVSTLTIQRTQQEDSAVYLCASSPRWNSYEQYFGPGTRLTVT.